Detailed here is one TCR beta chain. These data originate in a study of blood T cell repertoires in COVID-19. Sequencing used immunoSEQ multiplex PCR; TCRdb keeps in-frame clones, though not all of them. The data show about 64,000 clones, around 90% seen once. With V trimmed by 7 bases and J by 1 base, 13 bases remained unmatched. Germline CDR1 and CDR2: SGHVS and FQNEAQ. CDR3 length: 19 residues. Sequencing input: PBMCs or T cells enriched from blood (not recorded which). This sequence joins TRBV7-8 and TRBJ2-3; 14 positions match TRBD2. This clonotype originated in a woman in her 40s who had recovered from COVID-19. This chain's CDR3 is CASTPTSGGGSPRTDTQYF. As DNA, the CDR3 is TGTGCCAGCACCCCGACTAGCGGGGGGGGGTCCCCCCGCACAGATACGCAGTATTTT.